One and the same sample provided the 18 T cell receptor beta chains below, sequenced in a study of T cells after yellow fever vaccination. TCRdb used MiXCR to reprocess the 5' RACE reads, holding one entry per CDR3 protein. This repertoire shows a few hundred thousand distinct CDR3 sequences, around 10% found once; its top ten account for about 17%. Sequencing used PBMCs, obtained on the day of the first yellow fever vaccination. The receptors stem from a man aged 18 to 30 who received the YFV17D yellow fever vaccine.

This clonotype was seen a handful of times. The chain uses TRBV5-4 and TRBJ1-4, with D possibly matching TRBD1 (5 bases). This CDR3 is built from 14 residues. With 2 bases removed from V and 5 bases from J, the gap between germline ends came to 10 bases. Germline loops: CDR1 SGHNT, CDR2 YYREEE (reference sequence). In DNA, the CDR3 is TGTGCCAGCAGCTTACTAGGGGAGAATGAAAAACTGTTTTTT. Its protein is CASSLLGENEKLFF.

The chain has TRBV20-1 and TRBJ1-4; D ambiguous. Germline loops: CDR1 DFQATT, CDR2 SNEGSKA (reference sequence). The CDR3 runs 14 residues. Trimming removed 1 base from V and 1 base from J, with 7 bases in between. The CDR3 reads CSARAGGTNEKLFF. In DNA form, the CDR3 reads TGCAGTGCTAGAGCGGGAGGAACTAATGAAAAACTGTTTTTT.

This clonotype was counted a few times. The rearrangement links TRBV7-3 to TRBJ2-1, with 14 bases lining up with TRBD2. After removal of 5 bases from V and 5 bases from J, the junction contained 8 bases not matched to a gene. The germline gives CDR1 SGHTA, CDR2 FQGTGA. CDR3 size: 17 residues. CDR3 nucleotides: TGTGCCAGCAGCCCTACCGGGACTAGCGGGGGAAACAATGAGCAGTTCTTC. It translates to CASSPTGTSGGNNEQFF.

The chain links TRBV15 to TRBJ2-6, with D unclear. The V end was cut by 0 bases, the J end by 0 bases, with 6 bases between. Germline CDR1 LNHNV, CDR2 YYDKDF (reference sequence). The CDR3 has 16 amino acids. This chain's CDR3 is CATSRDRYSGANVLTF. DNA for the CDR3: TGTGCCACCAGCAGAGACAGATACTCTGGGGCCAACGTCCTGACTTTC.

This clonotype was observed a few times. This rearrangement joins TRBV7-2 to TRBJ2-4; D unresolved. Germline V gives CDR1 SGHTA, CDR2 FQGNSA. The CDR3 extends over 14 amino acids. Trimming shortened V by 2 bases and J by 1 base, and 6 bases separated the two germline ends. The CDR3 DNA sequence: TGTGCCAGCAGCTTATCCTGGGCCAAAAACATTCAGTACTTC. Residues: CASSLSWAKNIQYF.

This clonotype was counted only a few times. V and J are TRBV7-2 and TRBJ1-1; D unresolved. Germline CDR1 is SGHTA and CDR2 is FQGNSA. The CDR3 contains 13 residues. V was cut by 6 bases and J by 1 base, with 9 bases left in between. The CDR3 bases are TGTGCCAGCAGACCAAATCAGAACACTGAAGCTTTCTTT. It translates to CASRPNQNTEAFF.

CDR3 nucleotides: TGCAGTGCTAGAGGAGCAGGGGTAGATACGCAGTATTTT. Protein sequence: CSARGAGVDTQYF. V and J are TRBV20-1 and TRBJ2-3, with D possibly being TRBD1 (6 bases). Trimming took 1 base from V and 5 from J, leaving 10 bases between them. The CDR3 sequence is 13 residues long. Germline assignment: CDR1 DFQATT and CDR2 SNEGSKA (reference sequence).

This clonotype was seen repeatedly, ten times or more. The chain recombines TRBV7-9 with TRBJ2-3; 9 nucleotides line up with TRBD2. Per the germline V gene, CDR1 is SEHNR and CDR2 is FQNEAQ (reference sequence). This CDR3 region has 13 residues. V shed 4 bases and J 5 bases; nucleotides not matched to a gene: 1. Here the CDR3 reads CASSSSGEDTQYF. CDR3 sequence (DNA): TGTGCCAGCAGCTCTAGCGGGGAAGATACGCAGTATTTT. Complete variable domain (other parts from reference TRBV7-9 and TRBJ2-3): DTGVSQNPRHKITKRGQNVTFRCDPISEHNRLYWYRQTLGQGPEFLTYFQNEAQLEKSRLLSDRFSAERPKGSFSTLEIQRTEQGDSAMYLCASSSSGEDTQYFGPGTRLTVL.

The chain uses TRBV5-1 and TRBJ2-2, with TRBD2 matching 11 bases. The junction had 4 bases not matched to a gene; V was cut back by 4 bases and J by 2 bases. Germline values: CDR1 SGHRS, CDR2 YFSETQ. There are 16 residues in the CDR3. The CDR3 region is CASSATSGGNTGELFF. CDR3 DNA: TGCGCCAGCAGCGCTACTAGCGGGGGCAACACCGGGGAGCTGTTTTTT. The variable domain in full, with the rest retrieved from reference TRBV5-1 and TRBJ2-2, is KAGVTQTPRYLIKTRGQQVTLSCSPISGHRSVSWYQQTPGQGLQFLFEYFSETQRNKGNFPGRFSGRQFSNSRSEMNVSTLELGDSALYLCASSATSGGNTGELFFGEGSRLTVL.

This clonotype has just a few counts. The gene calls are TRBV25-1 and TRBJ2-3, with no clear D. The CDR3 length is 15 residues. V shed 1 base and J shed 6 bases, with 14 bases lying between them. The germline gives CDR1 MGHDK, CDR2 SYGVNS. This chain's CDR3 is CASSELWGPGDTQYF. CDR3 DNA: TGTGCCAGCAGTGAATTATGGGGTCCTGGGGATACGCAGTATTTT.

The J gene is TRBJ2-2, the V gene TRBV10-2; D unclear. CDR1 is WSHSY and CDR2 is SAAADI in the germline V gene. V dropped 9 bases and J dropped 0 bases, with 8 bases sitting between them. The CDR3 has 13 amino acids. The CDR3 spells CASLVANTGELFF. Written as DNA, the CDR3 is TGCGCCAGTTTGGTAGCGAACACCGGGGAGCTGTTTTTT.

The V gene is TRBV5-1, the J gene TRBJ2-1, with 7 bases aligning to TRBD2. The CDR3 runs 15 residues. Trimming removed 2 bases from V and 6 bases from J; junction bases left unmatched: 8. Germline V lookup: CDR1 SGHRS, CDR2 YFSETQ. The CDR3 bases are TGCGCCAGCAGCTTAAGTTTAGCGGGTATCAATGAGCAGTTCTTC. Translated, it gives CASSLSLAGINEQFF.

The V gene is TRBV7-6, the J gene TRBJ2-5, with TRBD1 matching over 10 bases. CDR1 is SGHVS, CDR2 FNYEAQ, per germline. V lost 6 bases to trimming and J lost 4 bases; unmatched junction nucleotides: 14. The CDR3 is 17 residues long. CDR3 nucleotides: TGTGCCAGCAGTACTTCTAGTTCCGGGACAGGGGTAGAGACCCAGTACTTC. It is translated as CASSTSSSGTGVETQYF. Full variable domain (rest looked up from reference TRBV7-6 and TRBJ2-5): GAGVSQSPRYKVTKRGQDVALRCDPISGHVSLYWYRQALGQGPEFLTYFNYEAQQDKSGLPNDRFSAERPEGSISTLTIQRTEQRDSAMYRCASSTSSSGTGVETQYFGPGTRLLVL.

This clonotype was seen many times. The chain has TRBV5-1 and TRBJ2-3, with TRBD1 as a possible D gene (5 bases). The V end lost 3 bases, the J end lost 2 bases, and 10 bases lay between the germline ends. Germline values: CDR1 SGHRS, CDR2 YFSETQ. This CDR3 is 14 amino acids long. CDR3 region: CASSSWTFTDTQYF. The CDR3, as DNA: TGCGCCAGCAGCTCGTGGACATTCACAGATACGCAGTATTTT. The whole variable domain, filled in from reference TRBV5-1 and TRBJ2-3, reads KAGVTQTPRYLIKTRGQQVTLSCSPISGHRSVSWYQQTPGQGLQFLFEYFSETQRNKGNFPGRFSGRQFSNSRSEMNVSTLELGDSALYLCASSSWTFTDTQYFGPGTRLTVL.

The rearrangement uses TRBV7-2 and TRBJ2-4; the match to TRBD1 covers 8 bases. Trimming removed 5 bases from V and 5 bases from J; junction bases left unmatched: 5. CDR3 length: 14 residues. Per the germline V gene, CDR1 is SGHTA and CDR2 is FQGNSA. The CDR3 bases are TGTGCCAGCAGCCGGGACAGGCTTCAAAACATTCAGTACTTC. Encoded protein: CASSRDRLQNIQYF.

The genes are TRBV25-1 and TRBJ2-3; 14 bases match TRBD2. CDR1 MGHDK and CDR2 SYGVNS come from the germline V gene. The CDR3 has 16 amino acids. Trimming removed 6 bases from V and 2 bases from J; junction bases left unmatched: 4. The CDR3 nucleotides read TGTGCCAGCAGCCGACTAGCGGGGGGGAACACAGATACGCAGTATTTT. Translating it yields CASSRLAGGNTDTQYF. The full variable domain, its missing parts supplied by reference TRBV25-1 and TRBJ2-3, is EADIYQTPRYLVIGTGKKITLECSQTMGHDKMYWYQQDPGMELHLIHYSYGVNSTEKGDLSSESTVSRIRTEHFPLTLESARPSHTSQYLCASSRLAGGNTDTQYFGPGTRLTVL.

This clonotype was observed a few times. The CDR3 region is CASSFSGASPLHF. DNA of the CDR3: TGCGCCAGCAGCTTTTCGGGGGCGTCACCCCTCCACTTT. The chain has TRBV5-1 and TRBJ1-6; possible D gene TRBD1, 6 bases. Trimming removed 2 bases at V and 10 bases at J, with 10 bases between. From germline, CDR1 is SGHRS and CDR2 YFSETQ. The CDR3 loop spans 13 amino acids.

This clonotype was detected only a few times. The CDR3 reads CASETGTSGGSYTQYF. CDR3 nucleotides: TGCGCCAGCGAAACCGGGACTAGCGGGGGGTCTTATACGCAGTATTTT. V usage is TRBV5-1 and J usage is TRBJ2-3; TRBD2 matches at 15 bases. After removal of 7 bases from V and 7 bases from J, the junction contained 10 bases not matched to a gene. Per the germline V gene, CDR1 is SGHRS and CDR2 is YFSETQ. The CDR3 is 16 amino acids.